A single sample is the source of the 29 T cell receptor beta chains below, sequenced in a study of T-cell memory formation after mild COVID-19. From the 5' RACE reads, TCRdb called clonotypes with MiXCR, one entry per CDR3 protein. The sample gives about 470,000 distinct CDR3 sequences, around 25% of which show up once; roughly an eighth is in the top ten. Sequenced: PBMCs or a T cell subset sorted from them (not recorded which). Receptors originate from an adult woman who had mild COVID-19 (a few samples of this study predate the infection). Cell type and time point are not known.

This clonotype has only a few counts. The rearrangement joins TRBV19 to TRBJ2-7; D uncertain. The CDR3 sequence is 14 residues long. The germline V gene encodes CDR1 LNHDA and CDR2 SQIVND (reference sequence). Trimming shortened V by 3 bases and J by 3 bases, and 12 bases separated the two germline ends. CDR3 in DNA: TGTGCCAGTAGTATCCGCCCGGGTCGCTACGAGCAGTACTTC. This encodes CASSIRPGRYEQYF.

This clonotype has a handful of counts. The chain has TRBV5-6 and TRBJ2-1, with TRBD1 identical over 8 bases. The trim removed 4 bases at V and 1 base at J, leaving 4 bases unmatched. CDR1 SGHDT and CDR2 YYEEEE come from the germline V gene. This CDR3 is built from 15 residues. CDR3: CASSPRQGSYNEQFF. In nucleotides, the CDR3 is TGTGCCAGCAGCCCGCGACAGGGGTCCTACAATGAGCAGTTCTTC.

This clonotype was observed a handful of times. The chain employs TRBV12-3 or TRBV12-4 and TRBJ2-7; possibly TRBD2 for D (5 bases). V was pared by 6 bases and J by 3 bases, with 21 bases between. The CDR3 length is 16 residues. The CDR3 sequence is CASSPPGGGLGYEQYF. The CDR3 DNA sequence: TGTGCCAGCAGCCCGCCGGGTGGCGGGTTAGGCTACGAGCAGTACTTC.

The chain uses TRBV5-1 and TRBJ2-6; 7 nucleotides align to TRBD1. The CDR3 loop spans 19 amino acids. Germline CDR1 is SGHRS and CDR2 is YFSETQ. The V segment lost 2 bases and the J segment 5 bases; nucleotides outside the gene matches: 16. The CDR3 loop is CASSFERTGPPGRANVLTF. CDR3 nucleotides: TGCGCCAGCAGCTTTGAGAGGACAGGCCCCCCGGGTCGGGCCAACGTCCTGACTTTC.

This clonotype has a handful of counts. The V and J genes are TRBV5-1 and TRBJ2-2, with D perhaps TRBD1 (5 bases). In germline, CDR1 is SGHRS, CDR2 YFSETQ. This CDR3 spans 15 amino acids. Trimming took 2 bases from V and 4 from J, leaving 12 bases between them. This CDR3 is CASSFWGDSTGELFF. CDR3 nucleotide sequence: TGCGCCAGCAGCTTTTGGGGCGACAGCACCGGGGAGCTGTTTTTT.

This clonotype was seen only a few times. The chain recombines TRBV5-5 with TRBJ2-6, with 7 nucleotides matching TRBD1. The CDR3 extends over 17 amino acids. V lost 0 bases and J lost 0; bases outside the gene matches: 3. Germline CDR1 SGHKS, CDR2 YYEKEE (reference sequence). The CDR3 loop is CASSLGQGISGANVLTF. The CDR3 DNA is TGTGCCAGCAGCTTGGGACAGGGAATCTCTGGGGCCAACGTCCTGACTTTC.

This chain's CDR3 is CASSVLGQGNQQPQHF. The CDR3 DNA reads TGTGCCAGCAGTGTCCTGGGGCAGGGGAATCAACAGCCCCAGCATTTT. This chain links TRBV12-3 or TRBV12-4 with TRBJ1-5; the D gene is possibly TRBD1 (6 bases). The CDR3 totals 16 residues. With 5 bases removed from V and 7 bases from J, the gap between germline ends came to 21 bases.

The gene calls are TRBV18 and TRBJ2-3; 7 bases are a match to TRBD1. Germline lookup yields CDR1 KGHSH and CDR2 LQKENI. CDR3 length equals 17 residues. The J segment lost 3 bases and the V segment lost 3 bases, leaving 12 bases of the junction unmatched. The CDR3 nucleotides read TGTGCCAGCTCACCTCCACAGGGGCGAAAGACTACAGATACGCAGTATTTT. It specifies CASSPPQGRKTTDTQYF.

The chain joins TRBV7-9 to TRBJ2-7; D gene uncertain. The V and J ends lost 1 base and 3 bases respectively, with 13 bases between them. The CDR3 spans 15 residues. In germline, CDR1 is SEHNR, CDR2 FQNEAQ (reference sequence). The CDR3 DNA reads TGTGCCAGCAGCTTAGGACCCACGAGTTACTACGAGCAGTACTTC. Translating gives CASSLGPTSYYEQYF.

As concerns this clonotype: Compared with germline, one end of the junction differs, possibly owing to a read error. The chain links TRBV7-6 to TRBJ2-5, with TRBD1 matching 10 bases. Germline values: CDR1 SGHVS, CDR2 FNYEAQ. CDR3 length equals 15 residues. CDR3 DNA: TGTGCCAGCAGTTTAGGACAGGGGGTTCAAGAGACCCAGTACTTC. Translated, it gives CASSLGQGVQETQYF.

The sample holds a few counts of this clonotype. The rearrangement uses TRBV19 and TRBJ2-4, with D hard to call. The germline CDR1 and CDR2 sequences are LNHDA and SQIVND (reference sequence). CDR3 size: 17 residues. V lost 1 base, J lost 0 bases, and 13 bases lay in between. The CDR3 here is CASSIGGSLLAKNIQYF. The DNA of the CDR3 is TGTGCCAGTAGTATAGGGGGATCCCTCCTAGCCAAAAACATTCAGTACTTC.

Concerning this clonotype itself: The junction departs from germline at one end; a sequencing error may be responsible. The J gene is TRBJ2-7, the V gene TRBV6-5; 10 positions match TRBD2. Germline V gene lookup returns CDR1 MNHEY and CDR2 SVGAGI. This CDR3 contains 16 residues. CDR3 in amino acids: CAISSRTSGPSYEQYF. DNA of the CDR3: TGTGCCATCAGTTCCCGGACTAGCGGTCCCTCCTACGAGCAGTACTTC.

This clonotype was found a few times. The J gene is TRBJ1-2, the V gene TRBV2; TRBD1 is a possible D gene (5 bases). V lost 0 bases and J lost 8, with 16 bases in between. Germline V gives CDR1 SNHLY, CDR2 FYNNEI. The CDR3 extends over 15 amino acids. CDR3 region: CASSEASRGPRGYTF. In DNA, the CDR3 is TGTGCCAGCAGTGAAGCAAGTCGGGGCCCACGGGGCTACACCTTC.

This rearrangement joins TRBV29-1 to TRBJ2-3; D gene ambiguous. The germline V and J ends were trimmed by 1 base and 3 bases, with 14 bases remaining between them. Per the germline V gene, CDR1 is SQVTM and CDR2 is ANQGSEA. The CDR3 length is 15 residues. CDR3 region: CSVEGAPIRTDTQYF. CDR3 bases: TGCAGCGTTGAAGGGGCCCCGATTCGGACAGATACGCAGTATTTT.

The sample holds a few counts of this clonotype. The gene calls are TRBV21-1 and TRBJ2-3; the table's D gene call, TRBD2, was not cross checked with the DNA. TRBV21-1 is a pseudogene locus. The CDR3 consists of 18 residues. Here the CDR3 DNA reads TGTGCCAGCACCTCGCGTCGCAGCAAGCGGGAAGGCACAGATACGCAGTATTTT. Its protein is CASTSRRSKREGTDTQYF.

J is TRBJ1-1 and V is TRBV5-1; tentatively, D is TRBD1 (5 bases). Trimming cost V 2 bases and J 4 bases, with 15 bases left between them. The CDR3 totals 15 residues. Germline V gene data show CDR1 as SGHRS and CDR2 as YFSETQ. DNA for the CDR3: TGCGCCAGCAGCTTTCAGATCGGGGGAGGCACTGAAGCTTTCTTT. It yields the protein CASSFQIGGGTEAFF.

Many counts were recorded for this clonotype. The chain carries TRBV6-4 and TRBJ1-1, with D perhaps TRBD1 (6 bases). CDR1 is MRHNA, CDR2 SNTAGT, per germline. This CDR3 region has 14 residues. The ends were cut back, 4 bases at V and 5 bases at J, with 14 bases in the middle. In nucleotides, the CDR3 is TGTGCCAGCAGTGTGCTAGGGGGGGCTACTGAAGCTTTCTTT. Translating gives CASSVLGGATEAFF.

The rearrangement links TRBV28 to TRBJ2-6; 8 nucleotides agree with TRBD1. The CDR3 consists of 14 residues. CDR1 and CDR2 from the germline V gene are MDHEN and SYDVKM. V lost 9 bases and J lost 0; bases outside the gene matches: 1. CDR3 sequence: CASTGGSGANVLTF. The CDR3 region has the DNA TGTGCCAGTACAGGGGGCTCTGGGGCCAACGTCCTGACTTTC.

This clonotype has just a few counts. The chain recombines TRBV12-3 or TRBV12-4 with TRBJ1-4, with a tentative D call TRBD1 (5 bases). V lost 2 bases to trimming and J lost 8 bases, with 21 bases between them. This CDR3 comprises 17 residues. This CDR3 is CASSLHGSLGGGEKLFF. The CDR3 nucleotides read TGTGCCAGCAGTTTACACGGGTCCCTCGGGGGAGGCGAAAAACTGTTTTTT.

This clonotype has more than one count but fewer than ten. The CDR3 DNA is TGTGCCAGCAGTAGGGGACAGCCCTACGAGCAGTACTTC. Translation gives CASSRGQPYEQYF. The rearrangement uses TRBV21-1 and TRBJ2-7; the tabulated D call, TRBD1, remains unverified against the DNA. TRBV21-1 is deemed a pseudogene. This CDR3 is 13 amino acids long.

In this sample, this clonotype turned up many times. This chain uses TRBV6-5 with TRBJ2-1, with 7 bases matching TRBD2. V gave up 2 bases and J gave up 4 bases; unmatched junction bases: 8. CDR1 is MNHEY and CDR2 is SVGAGI in the germline V gene. The CDR3 consists of 16 residues. The CDR3: CASSYNGGGVYNEQFF. The DNA of the CDR3 is TGTGCCAGCAGTTACAACGGGGGAGGGGTTTACAATGAGCAGTTCTTC.

The rearrangement joins TRBV29-1 to TRBJ1-2; D gene ambiguous. V shed 3 bases and J shed 4 bases, with 3 bases lying between them. The CDR3 spans 10 residues. In germline, CDR1 is SQVTM, CDR2 ANQGSEA. CDR3 protein: CSVETYGYTF. In nucleotides, the CDR3 is TGCAGCGTTGAGACCTATGGCTACACCTTC.

The sample holds a few counts of this clonotype. The chain couples TRBV18 to TRBJ1-1; the match to TRBD1 covers 7 bases. The ends lost 0 bases at V and 8 bases at J; junction bases unmatched: 9. The V gene's germline CDR1 is KGHSH and CDR2 LQKENI. The CDR3 contains 15 residues. In DNA form, the CDR3 reads TGTGCCAGCTCACCACCAAACCAGGGGGATACCGAAGCTTTCTTT. The encoded protein is CASSPPNQGDTEAFF.

This clonotype has just a few counts. V and J are TRBV12-3 or TRBV12-4 and TRBJ2-7; 9 bases agree with TRBD1. CDR3 length: 15 amino acids. Trimming at V came to 3 bases and at J to 1 base, leaving 4 bases not matched to a gene. The CDR3 region is CASSFPGQGSYEQYF. CDR3 coding DNA: TGTGCCAGCAGTTTCCCGGGACAGGGATCCTACGAGCAGTACTTC.

In its sample, this clonotype was seen a few times. The chain is built from TRBV12-3 or TRBV12-4 and TRBJ2-1; 9 bases line up with TRBD2. V shed 2 bases, J shed 3 bases, and the junction held 14 bases outside the gene matches. There are 19 residues in the CDR3. The CDR3 nucleotides are TGTGCCAGCAGTTTAACCCTGTTCGCTAGCGGGAATGGCTACAATGAGCAGTTCTTC. It translates to CASSLTLFASGNGYNEQFF.

Regarding this clonotype: An end of the junction does not agree with germline; a read error may underlie this. This chain uses TRBV12-3 or TRBV12-4 with TRBJ1-1; 7 bases match TRBD1. The CDR3 spans 13 residues. CDR3 DNA: TGTGCCATCAGTTTAGAAGAACAGGGGCAAGCTTTCTTT. Translating gives CAISLEEQGQAFF.

The chain recombines TRBV2 with TRBJ1-4; D gene ambiguous. From germline, CDR1 is SNHLY and CDR2 FYNNEI. V was pared by 4 bases and J by 8 bases, with 17 bases between. The CDR3 runs to 15 residues. CDR3 protein: CASSVTDHPGEKLFF. In DNA, the CDR3 is TGTGCCAGCAGTGTTACAGATCATCCGGGGGAAAAACTGTTTTTT.

The CDR3 coding sequence is TGCAGCGCGGACATCTCCTACGAGCAGTACTTC. Residues: CSADISYEQYF. The chain recombines TRBV20-1 with TRBJ2-7, with D possibly matching TRBD1 (5 bases). From germline, CDR1 is DFQATT and CDR2 SNEGSKA (reference sequence). This CDR3 region has 11 residues.

This clonotype was counted only a few times. V usage is TRBV7-6 and J usage is TRBJ1-1; D gene ambiguous. Trimming removed 4 bases at V and 3 bases at J, with 33 bases between. The germline V gene encodes CDR1 SGHVS and CDR2 FNYEAQ. CDR3 length: 21 residues. This CDR3 reads CASSSLGGVLYLRESDTEAFF. The CDR3 DNA sequence: TGTGCCAGCAGCTCACTCGGTGGGGTGCTTTATCTCCGAGAGTCGGACACTGAAGCTTTCTTT.